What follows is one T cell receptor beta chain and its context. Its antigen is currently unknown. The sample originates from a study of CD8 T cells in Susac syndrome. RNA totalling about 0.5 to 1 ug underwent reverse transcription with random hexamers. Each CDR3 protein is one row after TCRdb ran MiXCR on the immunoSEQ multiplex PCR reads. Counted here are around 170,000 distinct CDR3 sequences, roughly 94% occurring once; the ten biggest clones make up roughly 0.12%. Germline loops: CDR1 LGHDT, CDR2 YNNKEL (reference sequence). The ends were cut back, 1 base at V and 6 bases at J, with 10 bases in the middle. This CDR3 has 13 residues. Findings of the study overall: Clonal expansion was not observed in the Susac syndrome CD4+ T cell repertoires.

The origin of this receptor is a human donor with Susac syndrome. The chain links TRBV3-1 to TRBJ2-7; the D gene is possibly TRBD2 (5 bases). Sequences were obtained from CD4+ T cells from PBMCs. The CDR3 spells CASSQAVEGEQYF. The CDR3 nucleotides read TGTGCCAGCAGCCAAGCGGTCGAGGGCGAGCAGTACTTC.